This entry lists 24 T cell receptor beta chains sequenced from one sample in a study of T cell repertoires in aging, cancer and after chemotherapy. TRB rearrangements spanning V, D and J were amplified using mixed TRB-A/B primers. TCRdb passed the multiplex PCR reads through MiXCR, listing each CDR3 protein once. The table lists about 12,000 distinct CDR3 sequences, 31% of them singletons. Peripheral blood genomic DNA, not sorted cells or RNA, was the template. Sequenced sample: blood. These receptor sequences come from a human donor in good health. The donor label of this sample is uncertain.

The chain links TRBV12-3 or TRBV12-4 to TRBJ2-2; D perhaps matches TRBD1 (6 bases). The CDR3 extends over 15 amino acids. The CDR3 sequence is CASGCGQSNTGELFF. The CDR3 coding sequence is TGTGCTAGTGGTTGTGGACAGTCGAACACCGGGGAGCTGTTTTTT.

V is TRBV6-5 and J is TRBJ2-1; 12 bases agree with TRBD1. CDR3 size: 17 residues. Germline V gene data show CDR1 as MNHEY and CDR2 as SVGAGI. The trim removed 2 bases at V and 4 bases at J, leaving 6 bases unmatched. This CDR3 reads CASSYTRDRGPYNEQFF. CDR3 DNA sequence: TGTGCCAGCAGTTACACTCGGGACAGGGGGCCGTACAATGAGCAGTTCTTC.

A word on this clonotype: The junction and the germline gene differ at one end; a read error may be behind it. The J gene is TRBJ2-1, the V gene TRBV6-5; 8 positions match TRBD2. This CDR3 contains 19 residues. CDR1 and CDR2 from the germline V gene are MNHEY and SVGAGI. CDR3 DNA: TGTGCCAGCAGTGGGAACAAGGGAGTAGCGGGGATACTCTACAATGAGCGGTTCTTC. This translates into CASSGNKGVAGILYNERFF.

This clonotype is medium-sized. This chain connects TRBV27 to TRBJ2-2; D possibly corresponds to TRBD2 (6 bases). Germline CDR1 reads MNHEY; CDR2 reads SMNVEV (reference sequence). There are 16 residues in the CDR3. Trimming removed 2 bases at V and 0 bases at J, with 10 bases between. CDR3 region: CASSLGAGTNTGELFF. CDR3 nucleotide sequence: TGTGCCAGCAGTTTAGGCGCGGGAACGAACACCGGGGAGCTGTTTTTT.

This clonotype has only one observation. The rearrangement joins TRBV12-3 or TRBV12-4 to TRBJ1-2, with TRBD1 matching over 8 bases. Trimming at V came to 3 bases and at J to 5 bases, leaving 11 bases not matched to a gene. This CDR3 region has 16 residues. The CDR3 DNA is TGTGCCAGCAGTTTCCTCCGGACAGGGAGACTTTATGGCTACACCTTC. Translation: CASSFLRTGRLYGYTF.

The CDR3 bases are TGTGCCAGCAGCTTGGACACAAACAACACTGAAGCTTTCTTT. Its protein product is CASSLDTNNTEAFF. The rearrangement links TRBV5-6 to TRBJ1-1; D uncertain. The CDR3 contains 14 residues. Trimming pared 0 bases from V and 2 bases from J, leaving 8 bases between. The germline V gene encodes CDR1 SGHDT and CDR2 YYEEEE.

This chain links TRBV6-5 with TRBJ2-5, with D unresolved. Deletions cut 6 bases from V and 1 base from J, with 12 bases between. The germline V gene has CDR1 MNHEY and CDR2 SVGAGI. The CDR3 is made up of 14 amino acids. The CDR3 DNA is TGTGCCAGCAGCAGCAGGTCCGCCCAAGAGACCCAGTACTTC. It translates to CASSSRSAQETQYF.

By proportion, this clonotype is medium-sized (0.01 to 0.1%). V and J are TRBV29-1 and TRBJ2-1; 13 nucleotides line up with TRBD2. The CDR3 has 13 amino acids. Germline lookup yields CDR1 SQVTM and CDR2 ANQGSEA. The V gene end was trimmed by 7 bases and the J gene end by 10 bases; junction bases not matched to a gene: 7. CDR3 residues: CSGQTSGGSEQFF. The DNA of the CDR3 is TGCAGCGGACAGACTAGCGGGGGGTCAGAGCAGTTCTTC.

The chain uses TRBV27 and TRBJ1-2; 9 bases are a match to TRBD1. V was clipped by 0 bases and J by 6 bases; unmatched bases: 5. Germline assignment: CDR1 MNHEY and CDR2 SMNVEV (reference sequence). This CDR3 region has 15 residues. CDR3 DNA: TGTGCCAGCAGTTTATCTTGGACAGGGGTGAATGGCTACACCTTC. The encoded protein is CASSLSWTGVNGYTF.

This clonotype is deemed medium-sized. The chain is built from TRBV19 and TRBJ2-7; unclear D gene. V was clipped by 3 bases and J by 2 bases, with 8 bases between them. There are 13 residues in the CDR3. Looked up from germline, CDR1 is LNHDA and CDR2 is SQIVND (reference sequence). The CDR3 DNA follows: TGTGCCAGTAGTATGGTGGCAGCCTACGAGCAGTACTTC. This gives the protein CASSMVAAYEQYF.

The chain carries TRBV5-6 and TRBJ1-1; tentative D call: TRBD1 (6 bases). V was shortened by 0 bases and J by 0 bases, with 12 bases between the two germline ends. The CDR3 runs to 16 residues. Germline V gene sequence: CDR1 SGHDT, CDR2 YYEEEE. CDR3 in DNA: TGTGCCAGCAGCTTGGACAGGGATCGGTTGAACACTGAAGCTTTCTTT. Translating gives CASSLDRDRLNTEAFF. The whole variable domain, remainder taken from reference TRBV5-6 and TRBJ1-1, is DAGVTQSPTHLIKTRGQQVTLRCSPKSGHDTVSWYQQALGQGPQFIFQYYEEEERQRGNFPDRFSGHQFPNYSSELNVNALLLGDSALYLCASSLDRDRLNTEAFFGQGTRLTVV.

This clonotype was found a few times. This chain uses TRBV19 with TRBJ1-5; TRBD1 matches 11 bases. Trimming cost V 5 bases and J 7 bases; bases outside gene matches: 13. Germline CDR1 and CDR2: LNHDA and SQIVND (reference sequence). The CDR3 has 17 residues. CDR3 amino acids: CASSAGTGGTLRQPQHF. CDR3 bases: TGTGCCAGTAGTGCCGGGACAGGGGGGACCCTTAGGCAGCCCCAGCATTTT.

This clonotype came up a few times. The rearrangement links TRBV10-3 to TRBJ1-2, with 11 bases lining up with TRBD1. Germline trimming cut 3 bases from V and 2 bases from J; bases unmatched to any gene: 8. The CDR3 sequence is 17 residues long. Germline CDR1 reads ENHRY; CDR2 reads SYGVKD. The CDR3 loop is CAISESWDRGSNYGYTF. The CDR3 region has the DNA TGTGCCATCAGTGAATCATGGGACAGGGGGTCCAACTATGGCTACACCTTC.

The V gene is TRBV19, the J gene TRBJ1-6, with unresolved D. Deletions cut 5 bases from V and 0 bases from J, with 11 bases between. Germline V gene data show CDR1 as LNHDA and CDR2 as SQIVND (reference sequence). The CDR3 extends over 16 amino acids. The CDR3 loop is CASSGQVVSYNSPLHF. CDR3 nucleotides: TGTGCCAGTAGTGGGCAGGTAGTCTCCTATAATTCACCCCTCCACTTT.

This clonotype has more than one count but fewer than ten. The chain recombines TRBV5-4 with TRBJ1-3; unclear D gene. Trimming cost V 4 bases and J 0 bases, with 2 bases left between them. This CDR3 is 12 amino acids long. Germline V gene data show CDR1 as SGHNT and CDR2 as YYREEE (reference sequence). CDR3 region: CASSNSGNTIYF. The CDR3 DNA is TGTGCCAGCAGCAACTCTGGAAACACCATATATTTT.

This clonotype has only one observation. At one of its ends the junction is not consistent with the germline gene, which may arise from a read error. The rearrangement joins TRBV12-3 or TRBV12-4 to TRBJ1-2, with TRBD1 identical over 7 bases. CDR3 length equals 14 residues. Written as DNA, the CDR3 is TGTGCCAGCAGTCCCAACAGGGGCGGCTATGGCTGCACCTTC. Its translation: CASSPNRGGYGCTF.

This chain joins TRBV5-6 and TRBJ2-7; 10 positions agree with TRBD1. Germline assignment: CDR1 SGHDT and CDR2 YYEEEE. The V segment lost 4 bases and the J segment 6 bases; nucleotides outside the gene matches: 7. This CDR3 spans 14 amino acids. The CDR3 DNA is TGTGCCAGCAGCCCCGGGACAGGGGCCGCCGAGCAGTACTTC. Translated, it gives CASSPGTGAAEQYF.

V is TRBV11-2 and J is TRBJ2-3; D gene ambiguous. This CDR3 spans 17 amino acids. Per germline, CDR1 SGHAT and CDR2 FQNNGV. Deletions cut 0 bases from V and 0 bases from J, with 13 bases between. CDR3 sequence (DNA): TGTGCCAGCAGCTTAGACCCCGGCTGGCTTAGCACAGATACGCAGTATTTT. Protein sequence: CASSLDPGWLSTDTQYF.

The chain is built from TRBV10-3 and TRBJ1-1, with a tentative D call TRBD1 (6 bases). V was pared by 0 bases and J by 6 bases, with 17 bases between. The CDR3 totals 16 residues. Per the germline V gene, CDR1 is ENHRY and CDR2 is SYGVKD. The CDR3 DNA sequence: TGTGCCATCAGTGAGTCTATACAGGGCATGAGGGCTGAAGCTTTCTTT. Translating gives CAISESIQGMRAEAFF.

This clonotype is labeled medium-sized (0.01 to 0.1%). The chain uses TRBV6-5 and TRBJ1-4, with TRBD1 identical over 7 bases. The CDR3 has 15 residues. Germline lookup yields CDR1 MNHEY and CDR2 SVGAGI. V gave up 6 bases and J gave up 8 bases; unmatched junction bases: 12. The CDR3 region is CASRPRTGRGEKLFF. The DNA for the CDR3 is TGTGCCAGCAGACCAAGGACAGGCCGAGGCGAAAAACTGTTTTTT.

The chain combines TRBV6-5 with TRBJ2-7, with a tentative D call TRBD2 (6 bases). Germline V gene sequence: CDR1 MNHEY, CDR2 SVGAGI. The CDR3 contains 16 residues. Trimming took off 4 bases at V and 3 bases at J, with 19 bases between the two ends. The CDR3 sequence: CASSLTRGFGLYEQYF. CDR3 nucleotide sequence: TGTGCCAGCAGTTTGACTAGGGGCTTCGGGCTCTACGAGCAGTACTTC.

CDR3: CASSFSGTSGFGREQFF. Written as DNA, the CDR3 is TGTGCCAGCAGCTTTTCCGGGACTAGCGGGTTCGGACGTGAGCAGTTCTTC. This chain joins TRBV7-2 and TRBJ2-1; 12 positions agree with TRBD2. Germline V lookup: CDR1 SGHTA, CDR2 FQGNSA. CDR3 size: 17 residues. V was clipped by 3 bases and J by 9 bases; unmatched bases: 12.

This clonotype was seen a few times. The V and J genes are TRBV30 and TRBJ1-4; D gene uncertain. This CDR3 spans 13 amino acids. Per germline, CDR1 GTSNPN and CDR2 SVGIG (reference sequence). Trimming shortened V by 8 bases and J by 8 bases, and 18 bases separated the two germline ends. CDR3 region: CATSGSRGEKLFF. CDR3 in DNA: TGTGCCACCTCCGGGTCAAGAGGAGAAAAACTGTTTTTT.

This clonotype was found a few times. The rearrangement uses TRBV30 and TRBJ2-6; D remains unclear. Germline loops: CDR1 GTSNPN, CDR2 SVGIG (reference sequence). This CDR3 region has 11 residues. The V and J ends lost 1 base and 5 bases respectively, with 0 bases between them. CDR3 in amino acids: CAWSGANVLTF. The CDR3 DNA sequence: TGTGCCTGGAGTGGGGCCAACGTCCTGACTTTC.